The T cell receptor (beta chain) under discussion was sequenced for a study of blood T cells in healthy people across ages. Findings and limits, study-wide: In these data, TCR beta diversity tracked strongly with naive T cell percentage.

As for this clonotype: Its antigen is undetermined.

Extraction of total RNA produced a minimum of 5.5 micrograms from each sample. Germline trimming cut 7 bases from V and 0 bases from J; bases unmatched to any gene: 21. The germline V gene has CDR1 SGHAT and CDR2 FQNNGV. This CDR3 is 20 amino acids long. A sample-barcoded 5' primer and a J-beta primer mix were used in a second PCR of about 7 to 12 cycles. Each cDNA was tagged by a template-switch adaptor containing 12 random nucleotides. Each CDR3 protein is one row after TCRdb ran MiXCR on the 5' RACE reads. The table includes 1 million or so distinct CDR3 sequences, 35% to 50% detected once. Specimen: blood. This TCR was recovered from a woman aged 55-70 years in good health. The V and J genes are TRBV11-2 and TRBJ2-7, with TRBD1 matching over 10 bases. DNA of the CDR3: TGTGCCAGCACCTCGAGGGTGAGACAGGGGGCCCGAACCTCCTCCTACGAGCAGTACTTC. This sequence encodes CASTSRVRQGARTSSYEQYF.